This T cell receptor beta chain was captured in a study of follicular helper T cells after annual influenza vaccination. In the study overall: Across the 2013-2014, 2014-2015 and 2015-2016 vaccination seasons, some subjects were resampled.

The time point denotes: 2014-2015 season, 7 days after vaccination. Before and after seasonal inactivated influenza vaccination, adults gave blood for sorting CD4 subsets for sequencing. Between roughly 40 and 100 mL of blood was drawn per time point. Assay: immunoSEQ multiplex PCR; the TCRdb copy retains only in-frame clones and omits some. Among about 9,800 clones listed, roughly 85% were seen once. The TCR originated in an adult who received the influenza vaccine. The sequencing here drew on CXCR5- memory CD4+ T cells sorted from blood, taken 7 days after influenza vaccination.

This CDR3 reads CASSQGFFAGYGYTF. DNA of the CDR3: TGTGCCAGCAGCCAAGGTTTTTTTGCAGGGTATGGCTACACCTTC. This rearrangement joins TRBV14 to TRBJ1-2; a possible D gene is TRBD1 (5 bases). CDR1 is SGHDN, CDR2 FVKESK, per germline. The CDR3 consists of 15 residues. Trimming cost V 1 base and J 5 bases, with 14 bases left between them.